A few counts support the clone carrying this T cell receptor (beta chain). Constant-segment primers were used for 5'RACE, and the resulting TCR alpha and TCR beta cDNA libraries carried sample barcodes and UMIs. MiXCR, run by TCRdb on the 5' RACE reads, gives a single entry per CDR3 protein. This sample has approximately 350,000 distinct CDR3 sequences, with approximately 15% found just once. This sample was taken from a study of T-cell memory formation after mild COVID-19. The sequenced sample was PBMCs or a T cell subset sorted from them (not recorded which). The sequence came from a man younger than 35 who had mild COVID-19 (a few samples of this study predate the infection). Cell type and time point are not known.

The CDR3 loop is CASSLQGIDETQYF. The CDR3 region has the DNA TGTGCCAGCAGTTTACAAGGAATCGATGAGACCCAGTACTTC. This sequence joins TRBV12-3 or TRBV12-4 and TRBJ2-5; D remains unclear. The CDR3 has 14 residues. V was cut by 2 bases and J by 5 bases, with 12 bases left in between.